A selection of T cell receptor beta chains follows, all from one sample in a study of blood T cell repertoires in COVID-19. Measured with immunoSEQ multiplex PCR; TCRdb has only the in-frame clones, and not every one. The data contain fewer than 40,000 clones, 75% to 90% of them singletons. Sequenced material: peripheral blood. The receptors come from a woman aged 80 or older with active or convalescent COVID-19. Each CDR3 is given without its conserved first and last residue.

v_call cdr3_aa
TRBV5-6 ASSSGGSAGELF
TRBV3-1/TRBV3-2 ASSQDLGTASYNSPLH
TRBV2 ASRVGGAKIQKLF
TRBV3-1/TRBV3-2 ASSPRTPSTDTQY
TRBV5-1 ASSKESSYNEQF
TRBV11-2 ASSSRVSGNTIY
TRBV11-2 ASVDRGVTEAF
TRBV29-1 SVGFGEKLF
TRBV2 ASSGDRYTGELF
TRBV5-4 ASSLTGLRGEQF
TRBV18 ASSPDRGSWNTEAF
TRBV28 ASNDRAGNTIY
TRBV3-1/TRBV3-2 ASSQDLDSRYT
TRBV23-1 ASSPRQGNGVVYEQY
TRBV2 ASRRTGLDGTDTQY
TRBV6-2/TRBV6-3 ASSYGATGASTGELF
TRBV21-1 ASSKTGPGNSPLH
TRBV4-1 ASSPDLGTDTQY
TRBV19 ASKRGPNTGELF
TRBV9 ASSPVGGFGYT
TRBV5-4 ASSPAGTSGPTDTQY
TRBV1 TSSQDGGVSGNTIY
TRBV10-3 AISDRAGAQETQY
TRBV5-1 ASSLFHGAYEQY
TRBV10-1 ASKEQGLG
TRBV3-1/TRBV3-2 ASSYRWEETEAF
TRBV18 ASSHGQKGVNTEAF
TRBV10-3 AIRQTSGSYNEQF
TRBV5-1 ASMRRGPYNEQF
TRBV5-4 ASSPRVAGGTDTQY
TRBV29-1 SVDLSTDTQY
TRBV2 ASSVNSNQPQH
TRBV6-6 ASRRQGAGYGYT
TRBV6-5 ASNYRDTGELF
TRBV5-1 ASSLRQMNTEAF
TRBV18 ASSPGSGDSPLH
TRBV5-1 ASSLTGRGSGNTIY
TRBV14 ASSQDRTPEAF
TRBV10-1 ASSESVVGAYYEQY
TRBV5-8 ASSYTGGSGNTIY
TRBV21-1 ASSKVTGKQETQY
TRBV6-6 ASCYEGVSGNTIY
TRBV5-1 ASSLADGRTEAF
TRBV10-1 ASSEGLAGPYEQY
TRBV7-9 ASSLGVRTKTGANVLT
TRBV9 ASSVGLYGWDWSSYNEQF
TRBV18 ASSEGQIYGYT
TRBV15 ATRKDSREKLF
TRBV24-1 ATSDDLKPGHLRAPYYGYT
TRBV6-5 ASSYGGVYSGYT